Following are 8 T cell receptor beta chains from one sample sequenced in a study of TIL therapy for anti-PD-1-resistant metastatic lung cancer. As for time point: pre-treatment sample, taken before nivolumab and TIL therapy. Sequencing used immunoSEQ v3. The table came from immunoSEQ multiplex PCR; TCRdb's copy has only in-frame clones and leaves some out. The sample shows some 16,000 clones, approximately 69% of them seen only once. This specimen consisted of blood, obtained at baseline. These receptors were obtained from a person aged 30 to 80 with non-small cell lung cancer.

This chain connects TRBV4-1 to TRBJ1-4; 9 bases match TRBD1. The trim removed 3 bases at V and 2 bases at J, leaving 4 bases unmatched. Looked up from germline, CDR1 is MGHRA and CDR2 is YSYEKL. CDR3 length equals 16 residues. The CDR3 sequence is CASSQGTGFTNEKLFF. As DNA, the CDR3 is TGCGCCAGCAGCCAGGGGACAGGGTTCACTAATGAAAAACTGTTTTTT.

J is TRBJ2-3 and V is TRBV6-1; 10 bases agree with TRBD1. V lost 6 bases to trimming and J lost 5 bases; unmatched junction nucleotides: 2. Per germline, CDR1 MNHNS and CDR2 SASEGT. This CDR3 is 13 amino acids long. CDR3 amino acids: CASRDRGGDTQYF. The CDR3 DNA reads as TGTGCCAGCAGGGACAGGGGGGGAGATACGCAGTATTTT.

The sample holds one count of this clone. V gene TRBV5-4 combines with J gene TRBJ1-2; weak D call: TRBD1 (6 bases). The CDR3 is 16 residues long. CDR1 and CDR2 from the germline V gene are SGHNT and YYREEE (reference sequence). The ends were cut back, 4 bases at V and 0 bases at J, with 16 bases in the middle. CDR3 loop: CASSPGRTVTNYGYTF. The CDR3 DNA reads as TGTGCCAGCAGCCCGGGCCGGACAGTAACTAACTATGGCTACACCTTC.

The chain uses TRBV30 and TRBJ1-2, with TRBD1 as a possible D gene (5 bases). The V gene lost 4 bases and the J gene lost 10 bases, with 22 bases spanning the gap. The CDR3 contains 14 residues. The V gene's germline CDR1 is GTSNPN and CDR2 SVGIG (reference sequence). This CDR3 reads CAWTFRDPYRDYTF. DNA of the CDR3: TGTGCCTGGACTTTCCGGGACCCCTACCGGGACTACACCTTC.

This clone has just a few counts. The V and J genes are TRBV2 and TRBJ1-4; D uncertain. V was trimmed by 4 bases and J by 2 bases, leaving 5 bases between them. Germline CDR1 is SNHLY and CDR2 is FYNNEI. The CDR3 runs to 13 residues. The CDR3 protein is CASSANTNEKLFF. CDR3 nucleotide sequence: TGTGCCAGCAGTGCCAACACTAATGAAAAACTGTTTTTT.

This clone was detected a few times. CDR3 DNA sequence: TGTGCCAGCAGCCGGGACCGGGGGCTTTACAATGAGCAGTTCTTC. The encoded protein is CASSRDRGLYNEQFF. J is TRBJ2-1 and V is TRBV6-4; perhaps D is TRBD1 or TRBD2 (6 bases each). From germline, CDR1 is MRHNA and CDR2 SNTAGT. Trimming cost V 6 bases and J 4 bases, with 16 bases left between them. The CDR3 runs 15 residues.

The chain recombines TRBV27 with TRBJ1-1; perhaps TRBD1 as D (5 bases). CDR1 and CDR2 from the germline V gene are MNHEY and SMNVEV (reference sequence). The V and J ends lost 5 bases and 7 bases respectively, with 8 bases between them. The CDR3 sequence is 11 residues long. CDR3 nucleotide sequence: TGTGCCAGCAGTCAGGGTTTTGAAGCTTTCTTT. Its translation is CASSQGFEAFF.

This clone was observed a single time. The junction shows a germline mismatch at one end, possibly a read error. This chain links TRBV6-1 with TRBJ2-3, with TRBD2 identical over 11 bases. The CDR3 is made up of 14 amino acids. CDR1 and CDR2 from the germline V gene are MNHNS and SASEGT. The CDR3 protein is CASREGLAGDTQYF. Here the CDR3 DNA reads TGTGCCAGCAGGGAAGGACTAGCGGGAGATACGCAGTATTTT.